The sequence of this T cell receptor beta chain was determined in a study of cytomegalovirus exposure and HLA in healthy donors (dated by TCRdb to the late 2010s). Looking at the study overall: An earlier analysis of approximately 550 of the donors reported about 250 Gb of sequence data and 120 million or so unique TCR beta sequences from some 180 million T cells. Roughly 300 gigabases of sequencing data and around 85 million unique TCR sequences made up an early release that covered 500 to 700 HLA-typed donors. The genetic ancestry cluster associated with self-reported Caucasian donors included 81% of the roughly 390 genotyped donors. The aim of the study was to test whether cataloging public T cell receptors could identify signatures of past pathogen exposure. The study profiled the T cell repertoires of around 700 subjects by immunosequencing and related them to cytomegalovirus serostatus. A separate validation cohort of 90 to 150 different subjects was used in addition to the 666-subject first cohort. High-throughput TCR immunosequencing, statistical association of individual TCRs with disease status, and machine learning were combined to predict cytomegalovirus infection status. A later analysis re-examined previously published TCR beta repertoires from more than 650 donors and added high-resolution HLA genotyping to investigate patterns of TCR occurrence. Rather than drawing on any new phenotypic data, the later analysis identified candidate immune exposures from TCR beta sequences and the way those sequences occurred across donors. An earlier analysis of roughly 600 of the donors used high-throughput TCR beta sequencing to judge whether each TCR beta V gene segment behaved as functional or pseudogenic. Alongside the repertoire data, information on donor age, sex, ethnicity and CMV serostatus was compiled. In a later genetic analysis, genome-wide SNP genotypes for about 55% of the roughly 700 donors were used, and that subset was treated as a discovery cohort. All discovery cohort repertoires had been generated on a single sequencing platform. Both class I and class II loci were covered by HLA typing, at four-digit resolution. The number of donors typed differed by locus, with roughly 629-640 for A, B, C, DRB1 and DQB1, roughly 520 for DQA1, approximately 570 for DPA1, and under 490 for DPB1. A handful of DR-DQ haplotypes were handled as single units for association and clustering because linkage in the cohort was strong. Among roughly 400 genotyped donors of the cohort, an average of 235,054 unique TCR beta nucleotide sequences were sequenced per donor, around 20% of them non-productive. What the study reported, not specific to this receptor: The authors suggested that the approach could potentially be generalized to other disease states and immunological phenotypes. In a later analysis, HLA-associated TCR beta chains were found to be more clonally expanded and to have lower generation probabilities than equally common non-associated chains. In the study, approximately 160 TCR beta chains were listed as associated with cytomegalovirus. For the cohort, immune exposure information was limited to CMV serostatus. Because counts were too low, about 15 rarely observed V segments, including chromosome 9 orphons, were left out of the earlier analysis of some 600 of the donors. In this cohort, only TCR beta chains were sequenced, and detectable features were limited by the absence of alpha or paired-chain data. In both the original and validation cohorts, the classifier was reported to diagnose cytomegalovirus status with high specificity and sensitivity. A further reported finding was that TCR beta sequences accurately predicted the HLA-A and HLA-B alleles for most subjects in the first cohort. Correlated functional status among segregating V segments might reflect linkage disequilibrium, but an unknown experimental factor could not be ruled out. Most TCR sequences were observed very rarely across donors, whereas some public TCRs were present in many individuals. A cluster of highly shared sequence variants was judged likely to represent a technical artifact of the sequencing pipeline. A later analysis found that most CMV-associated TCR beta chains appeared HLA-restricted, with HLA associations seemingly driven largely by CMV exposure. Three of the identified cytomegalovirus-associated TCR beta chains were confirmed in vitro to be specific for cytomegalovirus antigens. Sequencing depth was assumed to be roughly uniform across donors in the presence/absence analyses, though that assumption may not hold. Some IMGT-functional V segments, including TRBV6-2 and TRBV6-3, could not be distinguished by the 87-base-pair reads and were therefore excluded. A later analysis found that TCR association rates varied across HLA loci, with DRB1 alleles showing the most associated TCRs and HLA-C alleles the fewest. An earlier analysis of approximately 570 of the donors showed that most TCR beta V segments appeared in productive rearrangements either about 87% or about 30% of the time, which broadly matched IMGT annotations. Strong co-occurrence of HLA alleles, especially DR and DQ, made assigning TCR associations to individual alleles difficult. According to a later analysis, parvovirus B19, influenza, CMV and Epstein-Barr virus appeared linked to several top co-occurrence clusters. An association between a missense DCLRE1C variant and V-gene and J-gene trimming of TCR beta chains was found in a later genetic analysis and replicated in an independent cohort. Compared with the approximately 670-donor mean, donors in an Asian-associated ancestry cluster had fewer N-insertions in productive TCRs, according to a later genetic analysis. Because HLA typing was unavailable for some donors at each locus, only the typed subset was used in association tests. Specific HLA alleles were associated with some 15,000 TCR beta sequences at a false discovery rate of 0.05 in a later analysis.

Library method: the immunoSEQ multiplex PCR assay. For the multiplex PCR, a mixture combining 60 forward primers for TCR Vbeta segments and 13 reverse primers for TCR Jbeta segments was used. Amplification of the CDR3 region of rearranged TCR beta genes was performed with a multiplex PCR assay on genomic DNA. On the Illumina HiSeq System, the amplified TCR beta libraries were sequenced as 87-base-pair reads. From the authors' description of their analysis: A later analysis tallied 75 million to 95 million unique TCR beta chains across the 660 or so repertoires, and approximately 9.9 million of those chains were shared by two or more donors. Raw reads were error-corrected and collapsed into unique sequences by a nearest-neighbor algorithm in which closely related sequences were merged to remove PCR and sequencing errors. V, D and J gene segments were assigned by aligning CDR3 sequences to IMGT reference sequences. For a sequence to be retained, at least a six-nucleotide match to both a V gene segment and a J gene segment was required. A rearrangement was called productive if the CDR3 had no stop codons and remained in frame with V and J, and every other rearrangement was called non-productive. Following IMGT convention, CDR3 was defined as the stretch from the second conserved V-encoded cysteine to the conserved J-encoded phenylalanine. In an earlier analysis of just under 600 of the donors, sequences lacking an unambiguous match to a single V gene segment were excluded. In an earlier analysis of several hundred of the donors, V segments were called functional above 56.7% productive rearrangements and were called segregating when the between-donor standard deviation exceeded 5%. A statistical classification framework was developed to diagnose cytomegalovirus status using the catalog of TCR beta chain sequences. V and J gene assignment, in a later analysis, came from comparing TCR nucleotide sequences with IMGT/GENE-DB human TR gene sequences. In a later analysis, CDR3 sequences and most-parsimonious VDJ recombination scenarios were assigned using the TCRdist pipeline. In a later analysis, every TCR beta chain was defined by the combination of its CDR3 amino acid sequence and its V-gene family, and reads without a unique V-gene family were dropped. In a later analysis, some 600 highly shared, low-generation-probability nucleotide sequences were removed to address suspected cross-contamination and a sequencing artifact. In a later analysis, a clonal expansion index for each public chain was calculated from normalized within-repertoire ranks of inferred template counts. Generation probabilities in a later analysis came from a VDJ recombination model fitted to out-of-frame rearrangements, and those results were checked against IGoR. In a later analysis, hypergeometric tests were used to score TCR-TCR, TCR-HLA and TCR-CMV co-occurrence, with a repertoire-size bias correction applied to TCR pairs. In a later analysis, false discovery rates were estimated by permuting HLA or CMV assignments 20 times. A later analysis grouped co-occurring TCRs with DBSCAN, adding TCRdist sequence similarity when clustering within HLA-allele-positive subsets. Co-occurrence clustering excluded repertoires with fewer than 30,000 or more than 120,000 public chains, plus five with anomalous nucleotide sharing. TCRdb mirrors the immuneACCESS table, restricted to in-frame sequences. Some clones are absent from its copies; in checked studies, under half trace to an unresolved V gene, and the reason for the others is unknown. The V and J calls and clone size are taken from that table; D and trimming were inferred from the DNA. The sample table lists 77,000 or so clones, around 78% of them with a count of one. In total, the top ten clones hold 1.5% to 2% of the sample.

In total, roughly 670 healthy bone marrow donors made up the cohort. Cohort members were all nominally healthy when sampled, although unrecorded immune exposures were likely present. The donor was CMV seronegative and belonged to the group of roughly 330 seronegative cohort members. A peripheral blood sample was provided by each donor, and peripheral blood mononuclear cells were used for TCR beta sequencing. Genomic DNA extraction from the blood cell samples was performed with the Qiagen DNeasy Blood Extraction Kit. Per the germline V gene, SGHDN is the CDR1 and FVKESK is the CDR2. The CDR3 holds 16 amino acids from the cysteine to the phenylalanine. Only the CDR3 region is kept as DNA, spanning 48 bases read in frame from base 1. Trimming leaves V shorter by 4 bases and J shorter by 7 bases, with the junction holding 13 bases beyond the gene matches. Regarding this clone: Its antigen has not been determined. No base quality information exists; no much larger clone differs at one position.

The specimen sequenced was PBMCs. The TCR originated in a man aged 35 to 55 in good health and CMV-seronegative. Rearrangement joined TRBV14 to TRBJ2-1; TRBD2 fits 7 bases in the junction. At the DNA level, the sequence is TGTGCCAGCAGCCTCAACGGGAGGCCCGGTGTGAATGAGCAGTTCTTC. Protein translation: CASSLNGRPGVNEQFF.